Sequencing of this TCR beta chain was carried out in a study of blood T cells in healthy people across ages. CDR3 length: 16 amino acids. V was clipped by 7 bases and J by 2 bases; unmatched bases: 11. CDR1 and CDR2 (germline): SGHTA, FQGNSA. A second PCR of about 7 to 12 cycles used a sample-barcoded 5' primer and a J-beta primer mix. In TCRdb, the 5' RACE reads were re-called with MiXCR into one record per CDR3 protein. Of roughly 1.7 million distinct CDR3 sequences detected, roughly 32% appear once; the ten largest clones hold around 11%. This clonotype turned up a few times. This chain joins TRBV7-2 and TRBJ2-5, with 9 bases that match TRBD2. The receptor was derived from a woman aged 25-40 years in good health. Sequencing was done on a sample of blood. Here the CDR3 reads CASMILAGAKQETQYF. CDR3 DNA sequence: TGTGCCAGCATGATCTTAGCGGGAGCTAAACAAGAGACCCAGTACTTC.